The 22 T cell receptor beta chains listed next were all sequenced from one sample in a study of blood T cell repertoires in COVID-19. The protocol was immunoSEQ multiplex PCR, while the TCRdb copy is restricted to in-frame clones and leaves out a portion. The sample holds about 270,000 clones, 75% to 95% seen once. Sequencing input: PBMCs or T cells enriched from blood (not recorded which). The receptors come from a middle-aged man who had been exposed to COVID-19.

The chain uses TRBV5-1 and TRBJ2-5, with 7 positions matching TRBD1. Losses at the gene ends were 4 bases for V and 2 bases for J; bases not matched to a gene: 8. CDR1 and CDR2 from the germline V gene are SGHRS and YFSETQ. The CDR3 length is 15 residues. The CDR3 spells CASSLHPGQQETQYF. In DNA form, the CDR3 reads TGCGCCAGCAGCCTACACCCGGGACAGCAAGAGACCCAGTACTTC.

The chain combines TRBV7-3 with TRBJ2-7, with 7 bases lining up with TRBD1. After removal of 5 bases from V and 5 bases from J, the junction contained 9 bases not matched to a gene. CDR1 and CDR2 from the germline V gene are SGHTA and FQGTGA. CDR3 length: 14 residues. CDR3 DNA sequence: TGTGCCAGCAGCCTCCAACAGGGGCCCCACGAGCAGTACTTC. The encoded protein is CASSLQQGPHEQYF. The variable domain in full, with the rest retrieved from reference TRBV7-3 and TRBJ2-7, is GAGVSQTPSNKVTEKGKYVELRCDPISGHTALYWYRQSLGQGPEFLIYFQGTGAADDSGLPNDRFFAVRPEGSVSTLKIQRTERGDSAVYLCASSLQQGPHEQYFGPGTRLTVT.

The rearrangement uses TRBV29-1 and TRBJ1-1, with a tentative D call TRBD1 (5 bases). The CDR3 is 12 amino acids. CDR1 is SQVTM and CDR2 is ANQGSEA in the germline V gene. V was cut by 4 bases and J by 7 bases, with 13 bases left in between. CDR3 bases: TGCAGCGTTGGTTCCAGGGCCGGTGAAGCTTTCTTT. The encoded protein is CSVGSRAGEAFF.

The CDR3 reads CASSEFSAPNTGELFF. CDR3 coding DNA: TGTGCCAGCAGTGAATTCAGTGCACCGAACACCGGGGAGCTGTTTTTT. The chain recombines TRBV2 with TRBJ2-2; D not certain. Germline CDR1 and CDR2: SNHLY and FYNNEI. V shed 2 bases and J shed 0 bases, with 10 bases lying between them. The CDR3 contains 16 residues.

The V call is TRBV11-2, the J call TRBJ2-1; 10 positions match TRBD2. V lost 5 bases to trimming and J lost 6 bases; unmatched junction nucleotides: 7. The germline V gene has CDR1 SGHAT and CDR2 FQNNGV. The CDR3 has 15 residues. CDR3 nucleotide sequence: TGTGCCAGCAGCGAACTAGCGGGAATTGCCAATGAGCAGTTCTTC. Translation: CASSELAGIANEQFF.

This chain links TRBV29-1 with TRBJ2-5; 9 bases agree with TRBD2. J lost 8 bases, V lost 7 bases, and 5 bases had no gene match. Per the germline V gene, CDR1 is SQVTM and CDR2 is ANQGSEA. The CDR3 runs 11 residues. The CDR3 coding sequence is TGCAGCGGGGGACTAGCAGATACCCAGTACTTC. Its translation: CSGGLADTQYF.

The V call is TRBV3-1 (or the pseudogene TRBV3-2), the J call TRBJ1-4; TRBD1 agrees at 10 bases. Germline V lookup: CDR1 LGHDT, CDR2 YNNKEL (reference sequence). The CDR3 covers 16 residues. The ends lost 4 bases at V and 8 bases at J; junction bases unmatched: 10. Here the CDR3 DNA reads TGTGCCAGCAGCCTCTATGACAGGGGGCGTGAGGAAAAACTGTTTTTT. Encoded protein: CASSLYDRGREEKLFF.

The chain recombines TRBV11-3 with TRBJ2-5; TRBD1 matches 8 bases. The V gene's germline CDR1 is SGHNT and CDR2 YENEEA. The CDR3 consists of 14 residues. With V trimmed by 6 bases and J by 6 bases, 9 bases remained unmatched. The CDR3 region is CASSLNRGSKTQYF. Here the CDR3 DNA reads TGTGCCAGCAGTTTGAACAGGGGGTCGAAGACCCAGTACTTC.

The chain combines TRBV6-4 with TRBJ1-2; a possible D gene is TRBD1 (5 bases). The CDR3 is made up of 14 amino acids. CDR1 and CDR2 (germline): MRHNA, SNTAGT. V was cut by 0 bases and J by 8 bases, with 13 bases left in between. The CDR3 sequence: CASSDSGGAWGYTF. CDR3 nucleotides: TGTGCCAGCAGTGACTCGGGAGGGGCCTGGGGCTACACCTTC.

V usage is TRBV2 and J usage is TRBJ1-5, with D perhaps TRBD1 (5 bases). The V gene lost 5 bases and the J gene lost 0 bases, with 14 bases spanning the gap. Germline CDR1 is SNHLY and CDR2 is FYNNEI. The CDR3 has 16 amino acids. The CDR3 loop reads CASSLTTDSSNQPQHF. CDR3 sequence (DNA): TGTGCCAGCAGTTTGACGACAGACTCTAGCAATCAGCCCCAGCATTTT.

J is TRBJ1-1 and V is TRBV29-1; D is undetermined. Germline CDR1 SQVTM, CDR2 ANQGSEA. The CDR3 runs 11 residues. V was clipped by 7 bases and J by 0 bases, with 6 bases between them. CDR3 sequence reads: CSGELNTEAFF. The CDR3 DNA is TGCAGCGGGGAGTTGAACACTGAAGCTTTCTTT.

As to this clone: Other DNA sequences in the same sample also yield this CDR3. The genes are TRBV30 and TRBJ1-1; D might be TRBD1 (5 bases). Germline CDR1 GTSNPN, CDR2 SVGIG (reference sequence). V was pared by 2 bases and J by 1 base, with 8 bases between. The CDR3 loop spans 13 amino acids. CDR3 loop: CAWSSTGNTEAFF. Written as DNA, the CDR3 is TGTGCCTGGAGTTCCACAGGGAACACTGAAGCTTTCTTT.

This rearrangement joins TRBV11-2 to TRBJ1-2, with TRBD1 matching over 7 bases. Trimming removed 0 bases from V and 8 bases from J; junction bases left unmatched: 6. CDR1 and CDR2 from the germline V gene are SGHAT and FQNNGV. This CDR3 has 14 residues. This CDR3 reads CASSLEFGGGGYTF. DNA of the CDR3: TGTGCCAGCAGCTTAGAGTTCGGAGGGGGCGGCTACACCTTC.

This chain connects TRBV6-1 to TRBJ2-7, with 9 bases matching TRBD1. This CDR3 contains 15 residues. The V segment lost 2 bases and the J segment 3 bases; nucleotides outside the gene matches: 5. In germline, CDR1 is MNHNS, CDR2 SASEGT. The CDR3 DNA sequence: TGTGCCAGCAGTGAACCCGGACAGGGGATCTACGAGCAGTACTTC. Encoded protein: CASSEPGQGIYEQYF.

The CDR3 reads CASSLTGTVADSPLHF. CDR3 in DNA: TGCGCCAGCAGCTTGACAGGGACGGTCGCTGATTCACCCCTCCACTTT. The gene calls are TRBV5-1 and TRBJ1-6, with D tentatively TRBD1 (6 bases). The V and J ends lost 1 base and 8 bases respectively, with 16 bases between them. This CDR3 comprises 16 residues. Germline V gives CDR1 SGHRS, CDR2 YFSETQ.

The chain is built from TRBV28 and TRBJ1-3; no clear D. The germline CDR1 and CDR2 sequences are MDHEN and SYDVKM. The CDR3 is made up of 16 amino acids. Trimming took off 6 bases at V and 0 bases at J, with 15 bases between the two ends. DNA for the CDR3: TGTGCCAGCAGGCCCCAGGACGGGAGCTCTGGAAACACCATATATTTT. Translation gives CASRPQDGSSGNTIYF.

This CDR3 reads CASSLIGGQGGETQYF. The CDR3 DNA reads TGTGCCAGCAGTTTAATCGGGGGCCAGGGGGGAGAGACCCAGTACTTC. The gene calls are TRBV27 and TRBJ2-5, with D possibly matching TRBD1 (7 bases). The CDR3 loop spans 16 amino acids. The V end lost 2 bases, the J end lost 4 bases, and 17 bases lay between the germline ends. Germline values: CDR1 MNHEY, CDR2 SMNVEV (reference sequence).

This clone was picked up one time. The chain employs TRBV19 and TRBJ1-2; TRBD1 might be the D (6 bases). Trimming removed 6 bases from V and 8 bases from J, with 22 bases in between. The CDR3 consists of 15 residues. Per germline, CDR1 LNHDA and CDR2 SQIVND (reference sequence). The CDR3 nucleotides are TGTGCCAGTAGCCCAGGAGGGGGGGCCCCCGGCGGCTACACCTTC. Translation: CASSPGGGAPGGYTF.

The chain links TRBV10-3 to TRBJ1-3; 7 bases map to TRBD1. The CDR3 extends over 19 amino acids. With 3 bases clipped from V and 0 bases from J, the junction kept 14 bases outside the gene matches. Germline lookup yields CDR1 ENHRY and CDR2 SYGVKD. In DNA, the CDR3 is TGTGCCATCAGTGAAAGAACTTTGGGTGACAGGGACTCTGGAAACACCATATATTTT. Amino acid sequence: CAISERTLGDRDSGNTIYF.

The V gene is TRBV5-4, the J gene TRBJ2-5; 12 nucleotides match TRBD2. The CDR3 is 15 residues long. V trimming: 4 bases; J trimming: 5 bases; junction bases outside the gene matches: 6. The germline CDR1 and CDR2 sequences are SGHNT and YYREEE (reference sequence). CDR3 residues: CASSPTSGSTETQYF. Written as DNA, the CDR3 is TGTGCCAGCAGCCCGACTAGCGGGAGTACGGAGACCCAGTACTTC.

The V gene is TRBV5-1, the J gene TRBJ1-5; 7 bases are a match to TRBD1. Germline V CDR1 and CDR2: SGHRS, YFSETQ. V shed 4 bases, J shed 4 bases, and the junction held 5 bases outside the gene matches. There are 14 residues in the CDR3. CDR3 nucleotide sequence: TGCGCCAGCAGCGCACAGGGGACTAATCAGCCCCAGCATTTT. It translates to CASSAQGTNQPQHF.

This clone was seen once. The rearrangement joins TRBV29-1 to TRBJ1-5, with 8 bases matching TRBD1. V trimming: 4 bases; J trimming: 1 base; junction bases outside the gene matches: 15. The CDR3 extends over 18 amino acids. Per germline, CDR1 SQVTM and CDR2 ANQGSEA. The CDR3 is CSVVHHLQGGGSNQPQHF. The CDR3 DNA follows: TGCAGCGTTGTGCATCATCTACAGGGGGGTGGGAGCAATCAGCCCCAGCATTTT.